The sequence of this T cell receptor (beta chain) was determined in a study of blood T cell repertoires in COVID-19. Across the whole study: Acute and convalescent COVID-19 samples came from the United States, Italy and Spain. T cells, B-cell-depleted T cells, or PBMCs provided the cDNA or gDNA that served as material.

CDR1 and CDR2 from the germline V gene are SGDLS and YYNGEE. This CDR3 is 16 amino acids long. With 0 bases clipped from V and 4 bases from J, the junction kept 6 bases outside the gene matches. As processed by the authors: Amplifying reference gene primers gave estimates of nucleated cell counts. The protocol was immunoSEQ multiplex PCR, while the TCRdb copy is restricted to in-frame clones and leaves out a portion. That table furnishes V, J and clone size, whereas the DNA furnished D and trimming. The sample lists 120,000 or so clones; 85% to 90% were seen once. Sequencing was performed on peripheral blood. The receptor comes from a human donor in a cohort sampled during active COVID-19. V and J are TRBV9 and TRBJ2-1, with 8 nucleotides matching TRBD2. CDR3 loop: CASSVGDSGAYNEQFF. In DNA, the CDR3 is TGTGCCAGCAGCGTAGGGGATAGCGGGGCATACAATGAGCAGTTCTTC.